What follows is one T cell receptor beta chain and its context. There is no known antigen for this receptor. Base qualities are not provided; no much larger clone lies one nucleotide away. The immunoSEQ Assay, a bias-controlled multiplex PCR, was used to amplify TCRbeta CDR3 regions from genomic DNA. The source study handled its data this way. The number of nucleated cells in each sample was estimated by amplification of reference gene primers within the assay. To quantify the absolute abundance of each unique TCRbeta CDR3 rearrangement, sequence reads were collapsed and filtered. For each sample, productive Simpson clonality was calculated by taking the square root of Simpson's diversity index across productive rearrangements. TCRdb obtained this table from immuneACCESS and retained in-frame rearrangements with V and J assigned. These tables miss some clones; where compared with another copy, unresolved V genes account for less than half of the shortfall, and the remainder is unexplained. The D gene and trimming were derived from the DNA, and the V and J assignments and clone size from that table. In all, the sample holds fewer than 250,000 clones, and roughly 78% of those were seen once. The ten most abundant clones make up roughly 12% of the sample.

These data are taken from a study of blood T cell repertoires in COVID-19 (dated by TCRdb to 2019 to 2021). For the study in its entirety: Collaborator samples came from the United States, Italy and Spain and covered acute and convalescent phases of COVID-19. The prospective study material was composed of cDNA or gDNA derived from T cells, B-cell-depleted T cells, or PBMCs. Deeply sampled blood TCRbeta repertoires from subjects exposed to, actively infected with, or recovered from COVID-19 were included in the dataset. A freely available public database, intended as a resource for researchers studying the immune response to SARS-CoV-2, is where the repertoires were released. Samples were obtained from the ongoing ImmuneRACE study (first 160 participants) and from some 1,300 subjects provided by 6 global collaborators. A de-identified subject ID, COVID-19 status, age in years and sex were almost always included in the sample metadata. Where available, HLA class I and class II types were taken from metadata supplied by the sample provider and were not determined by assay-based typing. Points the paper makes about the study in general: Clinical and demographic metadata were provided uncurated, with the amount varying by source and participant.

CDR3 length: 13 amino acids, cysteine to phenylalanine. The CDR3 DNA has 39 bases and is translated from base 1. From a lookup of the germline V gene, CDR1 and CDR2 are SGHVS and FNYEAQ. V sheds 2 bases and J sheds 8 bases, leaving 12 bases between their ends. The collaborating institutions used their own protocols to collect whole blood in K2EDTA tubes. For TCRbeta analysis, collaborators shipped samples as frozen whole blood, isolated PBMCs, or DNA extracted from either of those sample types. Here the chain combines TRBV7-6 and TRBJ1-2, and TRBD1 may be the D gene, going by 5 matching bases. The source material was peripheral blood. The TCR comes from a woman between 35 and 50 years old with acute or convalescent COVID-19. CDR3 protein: CASSLRSGYGYTF. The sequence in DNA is TGTGCCAGCAGCTTAAGGTCAGGGTACGGCTACACCTTC.